The 27 T cell receptor beta chains presented below share a single source sample, sequenced in a study of blood T cell repertoires in COVID-19. Generated by immunoSEQ multiplex PCR, the TCRdb table keeps only in-frame clones and is missing some. The sample records about 140,000 clones, 88% being singletons. What was sequenced was peripheral blood. Source of these receptors: a woman in her 50s with acute or convalescent COVID-19.

This chain joins TRBV21-1 and TRBJ2-5; TRBD2 is taken as the D call from the table, unchecked against the DNA. TRBV21-1 is a known pseudogene. The CDR3 contains 14 residues. CDR3 DNA sequence: TGTGCCACCTTCGGGCGGGACTCCCAAGAGACCCAGTACTTC. Residues: CATFGRDSQETQYF.

This chain joins TRBV5-1 and TRBJ2-7, with D unresolved. The germline gives CDR1 SGHRS, CDR2 YFSETQ. V was trimmed by 0 bases and J by 7 bases, leaving 17 bases between them. This CDR3 spans 15 amino acids. The CDR3, as DNA: TGCGCCAGCAGCTTGGAGGCAGAGCAGACGGAGGAGCAGTACTTC. Protein: CASSLEAEQTEEQYF. Filled out from reference TRBV5-1 and TRBJ2-7, the complete variable domain reads KAGVTQTPRYLIKTRGQQVTLSCSPISGHRSVSWYQQTPGQGLQFLFEYFSETQRNKGNFPGRFSGRQFSNSRSEMNVSTLELGDSALYLCASSLEAEQTEEQYFGPGTRLTVT.

This clone was found once. The chain couples TRBV12-3 or TRBV12-4 to TRBJ2-1; no clear D. V gave up 3 bases and J gave up 10 bases, with 13 bases separating them. The CDR3 is made up of 13 amino acids. The CDR3 sequence is CASSFTPPEEQFF. The DNA for the CDR3 is TGTGCCAGCAGTTTCACGCCCCCCGAGGAGCAGTTCTTC.

The chain carries TRBV5-1 and TRBJ2-7; maybe TRBD2 (6 bases). V gave up 3 bases and J gave up 5 bases, with 18 bases separating them. Germline assignment: CDR1 SGHRS and CDR2 YFSETQ. The CDR3 is 15 residues long. DNA for the CDR3: TGCGCCAGCAGCTCGGGCGGGGCCTCCTTCAACGAGCAGTACTTC. This codes for CASSSGGASFNEQYF. The full variable domain, its missing parts supplied by reference TRBV5-1 and TRBJ2-7, is KAGVTQTPRYLIKTRGQQVTLSCSPISGHRSVSWYQQTPGQGLQFLFEYFSETQRNKGNFPGRFSGRQFSNSRSEMNVSTLELGDSALYLCASSSGGASFNEQYFGPGTRLTVT.

V is TRBV9 and J is TRBJ1-5; a possible D gene is TRBD1 (5 bases). There are 14 residues in the CDR3. V was pared by 0 bases and J by 4 bases, with 8 bases between. Germline lookup yields CDR1 SGDLS and CDR2 YYNGEE. The CDR3 loop is CASSVGQTNQPQHF. The CDR3 nucleotides read TGTGCCAGCAGCGTAGGACAGACTAATCAGCCCCAGCATTTT. The full variable domain, completed using reference TRBV9 and TRBJ1-5, is DSGVTQTPKHLITATGQRVTLRCSPRSGDLSVYWYQQSLDQGLQFLIQYYNGEERAKGNILERFSAQQFPDLHSELNLSSLELGDSALYFCASSVGQTNQPQHFGDGTRLSIL.

CDR3 residues: CASSTFSLSGGAADTQYF. The CDR3 nucleotides are TGTGCCAGCAGCACTTTCTCCCTTAGCGGGGGGGCCGCAGATACGCAGTATTTT. V is TRBV4-2 and J is TRBJ2-3, with 11 nucleotides matching TRBD2. Germline loops: CDR1 LGHNA, CDR2 YNFKEQ. The CDR3 loop spans 18 amino acids. V shed 5 bases, J shed 4 bases, and the junction held 14 bases outside the gene matches.

This chain uses TRBV29-1 with TRBJ2-7; 7 nucleotides match TRBD2. Per germline, CDR1 SQVTM and CDR2 ANQGSEA. The CDR3 has 18 residues. The junction had 17 bases not matched to a gene; V was cut back by 1 base and J by 2 bases. As DNA, the CDR3 is TGCAGCGTTGAAGTTCGGAGTCGATGGCGGGAGTACGCCTACGAGCAGTACTTC. It encodes CSVEVRSRWREYAYEQYF.

V gene TRBV28 combines with J gene TRBJ2-2; TRBD1 matches 8 bases. CDR3 length: 16 residues. After removal of 7 bases from V and 4 bases from J, the junction contained 11 bases not matched to a gene. The germline V gene encodes CDR1 MDHEN and CDR2 SYDVKM. CDR3 sequence: CASTIDRGAITGELFF. In DNA, the CDR3 is TGTGCCAGCACTATCGACAGGGGCGCCATCACCGGGGAGCTGTTTTTT. Using reference TRBV28 and TRBJ2-2 for the parts outside the CDR3, the full variable domain is DVKVTQSSRYLVKRTGEKVFLECVQDMDHENMFWYRQDPGLGLRLIYFSYDVKMKEKGDIPEGYSVSREKKERFSLILESASTNQTSMYLCASTIDRGAITGELFFGEGSRLTVL.

The chain employs TRBV11-3 and TRBJ2-2; D is possibly TRBD1 (6 bases). The germline V and J ends were trimmed by 4 bases and 0 bases, with 9 bases remaining between them. Germline lookup yields CDR1 SGHNT and CDR2 YENEEA. The CDR3 covers 15 residues. In DNA form, the CDR3 reads TGTGCCAGCAGCTCGCGACAGGCGAACACCGGGGAGCTGTTTTTT. Residues: CASSSRQANTGELFF.

This sequence joins TRBV28 and TRBJ2-3; unclear D gene. The CDR3 has 16 amino acids. Germline V gives CDR1 MDHEN, CDR2 SYDVKM. The V and J ends lost 8 bases and 2 bases respectively, with 20 bases between them. CDR3 bases: TGTGCCAGCGCTCGTTCCGACATCCGAATCACAGATACGCAGTATTTT. This translates into CASARSDIRITDTQYF.

The chain employs TRBV28 and TRBJ1-2, with a possible D match to TRBD1 (5 bases). CDR1 and CDR2 (germline): MDHEN, SYDVKM. V was cut by 3 bases and J by 11 bases, with 19 bases left in between. The CDR3 loop spans 14 amino acids. The CDR3 coding sequence is TGTGCCAGCAGTTTCCCCGGGGGAACCTATCGGTACACCTTC. This codes for CASSFPGGTYRYTF.

CDR3 DNA: TGTGCCAGCTCACCGCCGACAGGATCGGATGAGCAGTACTTC. Translation gives CASSPPTGSDEQYF. The chain employs TRBV18 and TRBJ2-7; TRBD1 is a possible D gene (6 bases). The CDR3 totals 14 residues. The V gene's germline CDR1 is KGHSH and CDR2 LQKENI. V was shortened by 3 bases and J by 7 bases, with 16 bases between the two germline ends.

The chain joins TRBV20-1 to TRBJ1-1, with D tentatively TRBD1 (5 bases). Trimming left V 3 bases short and J 4 bases short, with 15 bases between. Germline V gene sequence: CDR1 DFQATT, CDR2 SNEGSKA (reference sequence). The CDR3 consists of 14 residues. The CDR3 sequence is CSASSQGLTTEAFF. The CDR3 nucleotides are TGCAGTGCTAGTTCCCAGGGACTCACCACTGAAGCTTTCTTT.

V gene TRBV12-3 or TRBV12-4 combines with J gene TRBJ2-3; TRBD1 matches at 7 bases. The trim removed 9 bases at V and 2 bases at J, leaving 5 bases unmatched. The length of the CDR3 is 13 residues. The CDR3 sequence: CASQGQTTDTQYF. As DNA, the CDR3 is TGTGCCAGTCAGGGACAGACCACAGATACGCAGTATTTT.

This chain joins TRBV2 and TRBJ1-5, with D perhaps TRBD1 (6 bases). The CDR3 runs 15 residues. The V end lost 6 bases, the J end lost 6 bases, and 18 bases lay between the germline ends. Germline V CDR1 and CDR2: SNHLY, FYNNEI. The CDR3 protein is CASSQINRVGQPQHF. The DNA of the CDR3 is TGTGCCAGCAGCCAGATAAACAGGGTTGGTCAGCCCCAGCATTTT.

This chain connects TRBV6-5 to TRBJ1-1, with 7 bases that match TRBD1. Germline trimming cut 4 bases from V and 5 bases from J; bases unmatched to any gene: 10. CDR3 length: 15 amino acids. Germline CDR1 MNHEY, CDR2 SVGAGI. CDR3 protein: CASSFVGQMTTEAFF. Written as DNA, the CDR3 is TGTGCCAGCAGTTTTGTGGGACAGATGACGACTGAAGCTTTCTTT.

This clone was observed once. This sequence joins TRBV5-6 and TRBJ2-5; 7 bases fit TRBD1. V shed 5 bases, J shed 2 bases, and the junction held 12 bases outside the gene matches. The germline V gene encodes CDR1 SGHDT and CDR2 YYEEEE. The CDR3 is 16 residues long. CDR3 nucleotide sequence: TGTGCCAGCAGTAAAGGACAGGAGACCATACAAGAGACCCAGTACTTC. Its translation: CASSKGQETIQETQYF.

The rearrangement joins TRBV10-3 to TRBJ2-7; 10 nucleotides match TRBD2. Germline CDR1 and CDR2: ENHRY and SYGVKD. V gave up 7 bases and J gave up 3 bases; unmatched junction bases: 9. This CDR3 has 15 amino acids. The CDR3 region has the DNA TGTGCCATCACTAGTGGAGCGGGGGGGCTCTACGAGCAGTACTTC. Translation: CAITSGAGGLYEQYF.

V and J are TRBV15 and TRBJ2-7; D is uncertain. This CDR3 spans 16 amino acids. Germline loops: CDR1 LNHNV, CDR2 YYDKDF (reference sequence). V lost 0 bases, J lost 2 bases, and 14 bases lay in between. CDR3 sequence (DNA): TGTGCCACCAGCAGAGATCCGGCAGGCCTCCCCTACGAGCAGTACTTC. Amino acid sequence: CATSRDPAGLPYEQYF.

The genes are TRBV5-1 and TRBJ2-3; D possibly corresponds to TRBD2 (5 bases). The CDR3 spans 16 residues. Germline V gives CDR1 SGHRS, CDR2 YFSETQ. The V end was cut by 2 bases, the J end by 4 bases, with 17 bases between. The CDR3: CASSFPGVVQADTQYF. CDR3 DNA: TGCGCCAGCAGCTTCCCCGGGGTAGTCCAGGCAGATACGCAGTATTTT.

This sequence joins TRBV7-2 and TRBJ1-2; perhaps TRBD1 as D (6 bases). Germline CDR1 is SGHTA and CDR2 is FQGNSA. Trimming removed 0 bases at V and 0 bases at J, with 8 bases between. The CDR3 runs 15 residues. The chain's CDR3 is CASSLAGDTNYGYTF. DNA of the CDR3: TGTGCCAGCAGCTTAGCCGGGGACACTAACTATGGCTACACCTTC.

This clone was counted many times. V usage is TRBV27 and J usage is TRBJ2-2, with D possibly TRBD2 on 6 matching bases. CDR3 length: 17 amino acids. CDR1 is MNHEY, CDR2 SMNVEV, per germline (reference sequence). V was pared by 2 bases and J by 2 bases, with 15 bases between. CDR3 coding DNA: TGTGCCAGCAGTTTAAACTCATGGGACTTTAACACCGGGGAGCTGTTTTTT. It yields the protein CASSLNSWDFNTGELFF.

CDR3: CASKAGNEKLFF. The CDR3 nucleotides are TGTGCCAGCAAGGCGGGGAATGAAAAACTGTTTTTT. The chain links TRBV2 to TRBJ1-4, with D unclear. The V end was cut by 7 bases, the J end by 5 bases, with 8 bases between. The CDR3 runs to 12 residues. CDR1 is SNHLY, CDR2 FYNNEI, per germline.

The chain recombines TRBV5-1 with TRBJ2-5, with D uncertain. The CDR3 contains 15 residues. V lost 6 bases to trimming and J lost 5 bases, with 20 bases between them. Per germline, CDR1 SGHRS and CDR2 YFSETQ. CDR3 protein: CASTEQLSDRETQYF. DNA of the CDR3: TGCGCCAGCACTGAACAGCTTTCTGATCGGGAGACCCAGTACTTC.

The chain links TRBV10-2 to TRBJ1-6; weak D call: TRBD1 (5 bases). This CDR3 comprises 14 residues. V was pared by 7 bases and J by 7 bases, with 14 bases between. Per the germline V gene, CDR1 is WSHSY and CDR2 is SAAADI. CDR3 amino acids: CASIPGRVNSPLHF. CDR3 coding DNA: TGCGCCAGCATTCCAGGGAGGGTAAATTCACCCCTCCACTTT.

This clone has more than one count but fewer than ten. This chain links TRBV3-1 (or the pseudogene TRBV3-2) with TRBJ1-5; D is ambiguous. V lost 6 bases and J 0 bases, leaving 15 bases between the germline ends. The CDR3 runs 16 residues. Per germline, CDR1 LGHDT and CDR2 YNNKEL (reference sequence). Written as DNA, the CDR3 is TGTGCCAGCAGTCAAACGTTCGCGGGTAGCAATCAGCCCCAGCATTTT. This sequence encodes CASSQTFAGSNQPQHF.

The chain links TRBV3-1 (or the pseudogene TRBV3-2) to TRBJ2-7; 9 nucleotides line up with TRBD1. The ends lost 0 bases at V and 5 bases at J; junction bases unmatched: 8. Germline V gene sequence: CDR1 LGHDT, CDR2 YNNKEL (reference sequence). The CDR3 consists of 16 residues. The CDR3 is CASSQDVGQGPHEQYF. The CDR3 DNA is TGTGCCAGCAGCCAAGATGTGGGACAGGGTCCCCACGAGCAGTACTTC.